The 10 T cell receptor beta chains presented below share a single source sample, sequenced in a study of early T cells in non-severe SARS-CoV-2 infection. MiXCR, run by TCRdb on the 5' RACE reads, gives a single entry per CDR3 protein. Of tens of thousands of distinct CDR3 sequences in the sample, less than 6.5% are singletons; the top ten hold about 7.8%. The sequenced sample was whole blood, obtained at baseline. These receptors all stem from an adult who was a healthcare worker with PCR-confirmed SARS-CoV-2 infection or an uninfected control (not recorded which).

This clonotype was observed at least ten times. The rearrangement uses TRBV7-8 and TRBJ2-5; D unclear. Germline CDR1 is SGHVS and CDR2 is FQNEAQ. V shed 0 bases and J shed 4 bases, with 24 bases lying between them. The CDR3 covers 19 residues. This CDR3 reads CASSLARLWGRDLSETQYF. DNA for the CDR3: TGTGCCAGCAGCTTAGCGCGTCTCTGGGGAAGGGATCTATCAGAGACCCAGTACTTC.

This clonotype was seen a handful of times. The rearrangement uses TRBV7-2 and TRBJ2-5; D is ambiguous. This CDR3 comprises 13 residues. CDR1 is SGHTA and CDR2 is FQGNSA in the germline V gene. Trimming took off 4 bases at V and 2 bases at J, with 8 bases between the two ends. The CDR3 spells CASSYGKQETQYF. The DNA for the CDR3 is TGTGCCAGCAGCTACGGCAAACAAGAGACCCAGTACTTC.

This clonotype has a handful of counts. The DNA for the CDR3 is TGTGCCAGCAGCTTTCGGGGGGTTGCGGAGACCCAGTACTTC. The encoded protein is CASSFRGVAETQYF. The chain combines TRBV11-2 with TRBJ2-5; 7 bases map to TRBD2. Germline V gives CDR1 SGHAT, CDR2 FQNNGV. V gave up 3 bases and J gave up 5 bases; unmatched junction bases: 6. The CDR3 has 14 amino acids.

This clonotype showed up just a few times. V is TRBV2 and J is TRBJ2-7, with a weak D call TRBD2 (5 bases). The V gene lost 7 bases and the J gene lost 3 bases, with 13 bases spanning the gap. CDR3 length: 13 amino acids. Germline CDR1 SNHLY, CDR2 FYNNEI. As DNA, the CDR3 is TGTGCCAGCACGCCAGCTACTAGCTACGAGCAGTACTTC. Translating it yields CASTPATSYEQYF.

This clonotype was counted at least ten times. The chain couples TRBV6-1 to TRBJ1-1, with D possibly being TRBD1 (5 bases). Trimming shortened V by 5 bases and J by 1 base, and 20 bases separated the two germline ends. Germline V gene lookup returns CDR1 MNHNS and CDR2 SASEGT. CDR3 length: 17 residues. This chain's CDR3 is CASSTGRRAAQNTEAFF. CDR3 bases: TGTGCCAGCAGTACGGGACGGAGAGCAGCCCAGAACACTGAAGCTTTCTTT.

This clonotype was counted at least ten times. The rearrangement uses TRBV7-9 and TRBJ2-3; D unresolved. The CDR3 consists of 14 residues. Germline V gene lookup returns CDR1 SEHNR and CDR2 FQNEAQ (reference sequence). V was cut by 4 bases and J by 4 bases, with 12 bases left in between. CDR3: CASSSVPGADTQYF. DNA for the CDR3: TGTGCCAGCAGCTCCGTCCCTGGGGCAGATACGCAGTATTTT. Filled out from reference TRBV7-9 and TRBJ2-3, the complete variable domain reads DTGVSQNPRHKITKRGQNVTFRCDPISEHNRLYWYRQTLGQGPEFLTYFQNEAQLEKSRLLSDRFSAERPKGSFSTLEIQRTEQGDSAMYLCASSSVPGADTQYFGPGTRLTVL.

This clonotype was detected many times. The chain joins TRBV18 to TRBJ2-1; 15 bases match TRBD2. V shed 3 bases, J shed 0 bases, and the junction held 6 bases outside the gene matches. CDR3 length equals 19 residues. Germline V gene sequence: CDR1 KGHSH, CDR2 LQKENI. CDR3 coding DNA: TGTGCCAGCTCACCCCTAGGACTAGCGGGGGGGAGCTCCTACAATGAGCAGTTCTTC. As protein: CASSPLGLAGGSSYNEQFF.

This clonotype was counted a few times. The rearrangement joins TRBV6-2 or TRBV6-3 to TRBJ1-4; D is uncertain. The V end was cut by 6 bases, the J end by 4 bases, with 18 bases between. The CDR3 length is 16 residues. Germline V lookup: CDR1 MNHEY, CDR2 SVGEGT. CDR3 loop: CASRSHTARGNEKLFF. Written as DNA, the CDR3 is TGTGCCAGCAGATCCCATACGGCTCGCGGTAATGAAAAACTGTTTTTT.

The genes are TRBV6-2 or TRBV6-3 and TRBJ2-5; 9 positions match TRBD2. CDR1 and CDR2 (germline): MNHEY, SVGEGT. V shed 2 bases and J 2 bases; nucleotides not matched to a gene: 6. The CDR3 contains 16 residues. The CDR3: CASSYRSGGIQETQYF. Written as DNA, the CDR3 is TGTGCCAGCAGTTACCGAAGCGGGGGGATTCAAGAGACCCAGTACTTC.

The chain links TRBV10-2 to TRBJ2-7; 8 nucleotides line up with TRBD1. V lost 5 bases and J lost 2; bases outside the gene matches: 11. The CDR3 totals 16 residues. Germline values: CDR1 WSHSY, CDR2 SAAADI. The DNA for the CDR3 is TGCGCCAGCAGTCAGCCGGACAGGGCACCGACCTACGAGCAGTACTTC. This sequence encodes CASSQPDRAPTYEQYF.